This TCR beta chain was found in a study of response to subunit inactivated influenza vaccine. The study's findings and limits: It was the authors' suggestion that each seasonal influenza vaccination recruits few new T cells.

One entry per CDR3 protein, called by TCRdb with MiXCR from the RT-PCR reads. The sample has approximately 730,000 distinct CDR3 sequences; roughly 14% are singletons. This clonotype was observed many times. What it recognizes is unknown. This CDR3 has 14 amino acids. Per germline, CDR1 SEHNR and CDR2 FQNEAQ (reference sequence). Germline trimming cut 1 base from V and 6 bases from J; bases unmatched to any gene: 5. The input for sequencing was PBMCs from blood, taken 14 to 15 days before vaccination. The chain is built from TRBV7-9 and TRBJ2-7; 8 bases map to TRBD2. The receptor was derived from a man aged 50 or older who received an inactivated influenza vaccine. The CDR3 loop reads CASSLEGTSREQYF. In nucleotides, the CDR3 is TGTGCCAGCAGCTTAGAGGGGACTAGTCGCGAGCAGTACTTC. Complete variable domain (other parts from reference TRBV7-9 and TRBJ2-7): DTGVSQNPRHKITKRGQNVTFRCDPISEHNRLYWYRQTLGQGPEFLTYFQNEAQLEKSRLLSDRFSAERPKGSFSTLEIQRTEQGDSAMYLCASSLEGTSREQYFGPGTRLTVT.